This entry features one T cell receptor (beta chain) sequence. The record originates from a study of blood T cell repertoires in COVID-19. Germline-derived CDR1 and CDR2 are LGHNA and YSLEER. V shed 2 bases and J 3 bases; nucleotides not matched to a gene: 8. The CDR3 runs to 16 residues. Sequenced by immunoSEQ multiplex PCR; TCRdb stores in-frame clones only, minus some. The data show a few hundred thousand clones, over 75% seen once. Sequenced sample: peripheral blood. The clonotype originates from an older woman with acute or convalescent COVID-19. The J gene is TRBJ2-3, the V gene TRBV4-3; 7 bases align to TRBD1. CDR3 nucleotide sequence: TGCGCCAGCAGCCAAAACCCCGGGACAGCGACAGATACGCAGTATTTT. It is translated as CASSQNPGTATDTQYF.